This entry lists 22 T cell receptor beta chains sequenced from one sample in a study of T-cell reconstitution after alpha-beta-depleted transplantation in children. Preparing the TCRbeta library involved the use of unique molecular identifiers. TCRdb reanalysed the PCR reads using MiXCR and keeps one entry per CDR3 protein. The repertoire holds almost 250,000 distinct CDR3 sequences, with over 20% as singletons. The sample consisted of PBMCs, taken before TCRalphabeta/CD19-depleted stem cell transplant. Every receptor here comes from a girl aged 2-10 years with Fanconi anemia, due to receive a stem cell transplant.

Many counts were recorded for this clonotype. This chain links TRBV29-1 with TRBJ2-3; TRBD2 matches 9 bases. This CDR3 contains 15 residues. The V gene end was trimmed by 3 bases and the J gene end by 1 base; junction bases not matched to a gene: 5. The germline gives CDR1 SQVTM, CDR2 ANQGSEA. CDR3 sequence reads: CSVDGGRDGTDTQYF. CDR3 nucleotide sequence: TGCAGCGTTGACGGCGGGAGGGATGGCACAGATACGCAGTATTTT.

The sample holds many counts of this clonotype. V is TRBV30 and J is TRBJ2-7; D remains ambiguous. The CDR3 contains 11 residues. Trimming cost V 0 bases and J 4 bases, with 4 bases left between them. Germline CDR1 is GTSNPN and CDR2 is SVGIG (reference sequence). The CDR3 sequence: CAWSVGYEQYF. CDR3 DNA sequence: TGTGCCTGGAGTGTAGGGTACGAGCAGTACTTC.

This clonotype showed up many times. In DNA, the CDR3 is TGTGCCAGCAGCGCCAAAATAGCGGGAGGTTCCTACAATGAGCAGTTCTTC. Translated: CASSAKIAGGSYNEQFF. This chain connects TRBV7-9 to TRBJ2-1; 10 bases are shared with TRBD2. The CDR3 has 17 residues. Germline assignment: CDR1 SEHNR and CDR2 FQNEAQ (reference sequence). Unmatched junction bases numbered 8, after V lost 5 bases and J lost 1 base.

The CDR3 here is CSARRDSLTYEQYF. Written as DNA, the CDR3 is TGCAGTGCTAGAAGGGACAGCCTTACCTACGAGCAGTACTTC. The chain recombines TRBV20-1 with TRBJ2-7; 7 nucleotides line up with TRBD1. The J segment lost 2 bases and the V segment lost 2 bases, leaving 6 bases of the junction unmatched. CDR3 length equals 14 residues. Germline values: CDR1 DFQATT, CDR2 SNEGSKA (reference sequence).

The chain combines TRBV29-1 with TRBJ2-1, with D unresolved. The CDR3 consists of 10 residues. Per germline, CDR1 SQVTM and CDR2 ANQGSEA. The V gene lost 3 bases and the J gene lost 7 bases, with 4 bases spanning the gap. The CDR3 DNA follows: TGCAGCGTTGAGCGGAATGAGCAGTTCTTC. This codes for CSVERNEQFF.

This clonotype was seen only a few times. The V and J genes are TRBV20-1 and TRBJ2-3; D may be TRBD2 (5 bases). Trimming took 2 bases from V and 4 from J, leaving 16 bases between them. Germline V gene lookup returns CDR1 DFQATT and CDR2 SNEGSKA (reference sequence). The CDR3 sequence is 15 residues long. The CDR3 DNA reads TGCAGTGCTAGATCCCGGGGATACGGGTCAGATACGCAGTATTTT. It translates to CSARSRGYGSDTQYF.

J is TRBJ2-1 and V is TRBV20-1; maybe TRBD2 (6 bases). CDR1 and CDR2 from the germline V gene are DFQATT and SNEGSKA (reference sequence). Trimming removed 1 base from V and 3 bases from J, with 10 bases in between. The CDR3 has 14 amino acids. CDR3 sequence (DNA): TGCAGTGCTAGAGGGGAGGTTGGCTACAATGAGCAGTTCTTC. Its translation is CSARGEVGYNEQFF.

The chain recombines TRBV29-1 with TRBJ2-3; the match to TRBD2 covers 7 bases. From germline, CDR1 is SQVTM and CDR2 ANQGSEA. J was trimmed by 3 bases and V by 4 bases; bases with no gene match: 10. This CDR3 comprises 15 residues. The CDR3 DNA reads TGCAGCGTTGCACACCGCGGGAGAAGAACAGATACGCAGTATTTT. Its protein product is CSVAHRGRRTDTQYF.

This clonotype was seen a handful of times. The rearrangement links TRBV14 to TRBJ2-7, with 7 bases matching TRBD1. The V segment lost 3 bases and the J segment 0 bases; nucleotides outside the gene matches: 2. The CDR3 runs to 14 residues. From germline, CDR1 is SGHDN and CDR2 FVKESK. In nucleotides, the CDR3 is TGTGCCAGCAGCCACTGGGACAGCTCCTACGAGCAGTACTTC. Protein: CASSHWDSSYEQYF.

V usage is TRBV7-8 and J usage is TRBJ2-1, with 9 bases identical to TRBD2. CDR1 is SGHVS, CDR2 FQNEAQ, per germline. The CDR3 totals 15 residues. V lost 6 bases, J lost 7 bases, and 10 bases stayed unmatched. CDR3 coding DNA: TGTGCCAGCAGACCGGGACTAGCTCCAGGGAATGAGCAGTTCTTC. Its protein is CASRPGLAPGNEQFF.

The V and J genes are TRBV27 and TRBJ2-4; 11 bases map to TRBD2. The CDR3 length is 19 residues. The trim removed 9 bases at V and 0 bases at J, leaving 16 bases unmatched. Per the germline V gene, CDR1 is MNHEY and CDR2 is SMNVEV (reference sequence). CDR3 amino acids: CASNLAGGGKGLAKNIQYF. The CDR3 bases are TGTGCCAGTAACCTAGCGGGAGGCGGAAAGGGTCTAGCCAAAAACATTCAGTACTTC.

This clonotype was counted at least ten times. V and J are TRBV10-3 and TRBJ1-1, with D possibly TRBD1 on 5 matching bases. The germline CDR1 and CDR2 sequences are ENHRY and SYGVKD. The CDR3 totals 13 residues. Trimming cost V 6 bases and J 0 bases, with 8 bases left between them. The CDR3 loop is CAIRGTMNTEAFF. The DNA for the CDR3 is TGTGCCATCAGAGGGACCATGAACACTGAAGCTTTCTTT.

There are many counts of this clonotype. This sequence joins TRBV7-2 and TRBJ1-2; 7 bases are a match to TRBD1. Looked up from germline, CDR1 is SGHTA and CDR2 is FQGNSA. There are 17 residues in the CDR3. The ends lost 4 bases at V and 2 bases at J; junction bases unmatched: 13. CDR3 region: CASSSPGRTGSNYGYTF. The CDR3 nucleotides are TGTGCCAGCAGCTCCCCAGGCCGGACAGGTTCCAACTATGGCTACACCTTC.

This clonotype was counted many times. V usage is TRBV6-5 and J usage is TRBJ2-3; TRBD1 or TRBD2 may be the D gene (6 bases each). V was shortened by 1 base and J by 2 bases, with 13 bases between the two germline ends. The CDR3 consists of 16 residues. Germline V CDR1 and CDR2: MNHEY, SVGAGI. The DNA of the CDR3 is TGTGCCAGCAGTTACTTGTTGGGGGGCCCCACAGATACGCAGTATTTT. Encoded protein: CASSYLLGGPTDTQYF.

CDR3: CASSPATSGGNEQFF. The DNA of the CDR3 is TGTGCCAGCTCCCCAGCGACTAGCGGAGGGAATGAGCAGTTCTTC. V gene TRBV18 combines with J gene TRBJ2-1; 9 bases match TRBD2. Trimming at V came to 6 bases and at J to 7 bases, leaving 10 bases not matched to a gene. CDR1 KGHSH and CDR2 LQKENI come from the germline V gene. The CDR3 has 15 amino acids.

This clonotype showed up many times. The V call is TRBV4-2, the J call TRBJ2-3; the match to TRBD2 covers 9 bases. The CDR3 has 17 residues. The V gene end was trimmed by 1 base and the J gene end by 2 bases; junction bases not matched to a gene: 7. Germline V gene sequence: CDR1 LGHNA, CDR2 YNFKEQ. Here the CDR3 DNA reads TGTGCCAGCAGCCAAGGTATCCTAGCGGGACCCACAGATACGCAGTATTTT. Its translation is CASSQGILAGPTDTQYF.

A few counts support this clonotype. The chain uses TRBV20-1 and TRBJ2-7; D might be TRBD2 (5 bases). The CDR3 covers 16 residues. V lost 3 bases to trimming and J lost 2 bases, with 20 bases between them. Looked up from germline, CDR1 is DFQATT and CDR2 is SNEGSKA (reference sequence). The CDR3 is CSASPEEDSSTYEQYF. The CDR3, as DNA: TGCAGTGCTAGCCCTGAGGAGGATAGCTCCACCTACGAGCAGTACTTC.

This clonotype was recorded at least ten times. The rearrangement joins TRBV7-9 to TRBJ2-5; TRBD2 matches at 8 bases. Germline assignment: CDR1 SEHNR and CDR2 FQNEAQ (reference sequence). Trimming cost V 2 bases and J 5 bases; bases outside gene matches: 10. This CDR3 is 16 amino acids long. The CDR3 is CASSLLNGGAKETQYF. The CDR3 coding sequence is TGTGCCAGCAGCTTACTGAACGGGGGGGCTAAGGAGACCCAGTACTTC.

At least ten counts were recorded for this clonotype. The chain employs TRBV7-2 and TRBJ1-2; D is uncertain. From germline, CDR1 is SGHTA and CDR2 FQGNSA. Deletions cut 8 bases from V and 3 bases from J, with 10 bases between. The CDR3 has 12 residues. This CDR3 reads CASPGEYYGYTF. In DNA, the CDR3 is TGTGCCAGCCCGGGAGAATACTATGGCTACACCTTC.

V is TRBV6-1 and J is TRBJ2-2; 10 bases map to TRBD1. Germline V gene lookup returns CDR1 MNHNS and CDR2 SASEGT. V lost 6 bases and J lost 4; bases outside the gene matches: 11. The CDR3 consists of 17 residues. CDR3 loop: CASSKTGGSLSTGELFF. In DNA, the CDR3 is TGTGCCAGCAGCAAGACAGGGGGCTCCTTATCCACCGGGGAGCTGTTTTTT.

This chain connects TRBV6-2 or TRBV6-3 to TRBJ2-7; weak D call: TRBD2 (5 bases). The germline gives CDR1 MNHEY, CDR2 SVGEGT. CDR3 length: 14 amino acids. Trimming removed 3 bases at V and 4 bases at J, with 13 bases between. In DNA, the CDR3 is TGTGCCAGCAGTTATACCGGGAAGTCATACGAGCAGTACTTC. Protein: CASSYTGKSYEQYF.

The V gene is TRBV20-1, the J gene TRBJ2-2, with 8 bases aligning to TRBD1. The germline CDR1 and CDR2 sequences are DFQATT and SNEGSKA (reference sequence). The CDR3 is made up of 14 amino acids. V gave up 6 bases and J gave up 4 bases; unmatched junction bases: 7. The DNA for the CDR3 is TGCAGTGCCCCTCGGACAGGGTTCACCGGGGAGCTGTTTTTT. Translated, it gives CSAPRTGFTGELFF.